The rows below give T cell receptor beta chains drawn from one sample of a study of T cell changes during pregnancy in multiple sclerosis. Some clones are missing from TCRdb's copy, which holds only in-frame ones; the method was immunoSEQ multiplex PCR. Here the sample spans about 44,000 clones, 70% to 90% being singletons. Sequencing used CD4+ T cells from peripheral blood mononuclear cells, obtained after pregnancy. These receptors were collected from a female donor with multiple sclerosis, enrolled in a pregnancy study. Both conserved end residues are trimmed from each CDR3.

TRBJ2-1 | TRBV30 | AWTPGLGDNEQF
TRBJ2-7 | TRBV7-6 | ASSPKWPAPAPQGSDEQY
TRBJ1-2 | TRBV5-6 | ASSFWDRAYGYT
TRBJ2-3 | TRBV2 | ASSGIGTDTQY
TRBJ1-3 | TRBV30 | AWDKGVGAGNTIY
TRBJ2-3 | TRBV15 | ATSRDLDGRANTQY
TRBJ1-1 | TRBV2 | ASSVQGDTEAF
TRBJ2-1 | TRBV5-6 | ASSIGTGRNEQF
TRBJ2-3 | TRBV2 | ASSATIAGGTDTQY
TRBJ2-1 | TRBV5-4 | ASSPDPGGNEQF